This T cell receptor beta chain was sequenced in a study of T cell responses to AZD1222 COVID-19 vaccine. With respect to this clone: What it recognizes is unknown.

This CDR3 spans 15 amino acids. J gave up 6 bases and V 0 bases, and 6 bases lay outside the gene matches. Germline-derived CDR1 and CDR2 are SGHDT and YYEEEE. Study-wide results and limits: An increase in Spike-specific TCR breadth and depth was observed after two AZD1222 doses. Clonal diversity may have been underestimated, and the donors were mostly white British, with more females than males. Nearly half of spike-specific TCRs reportedly target unmutated variant regions. Among those given AZD1222, only five to seven were seropositive at baseline.

Profiling relied on immunoSEQ multiplex PCR, and the TCRdb table lists in-frame clones only, not all of them. Of 100,000 or so clones listed, about 94% are singletons. The starting material was peripheral blood, obtained on day 0 of AZD1222 vaccination. This chain joins TRBV5-6 and TRBJ1-1; 9 positions match TRBD1. This sequence was found in an adult in good health. This CDR3 is CASSLAGTGIAEAFF. CDR3 coding DNA: TGTGCCAGCAGCTTGGCAGGGACAGGGATCGCTGAAGCTTTCTTT. Filled out from reference TRBV5-6 and TRBJ1-1, the complete variable domain reads DAGVTQSPTHLIKTRGQQVTLRCSPKSGHDTVSWYQQALGQGPQFIFQYYEEEERQRGNFPDRFSGHQFPNYSSELNVNALLLGDSALYLCASSLAGTGIAEAFFGQGTRLTVV.